This T cell receptor beta chain was recorded in a study of T cells in Graves' hyperthyroidism and ophthalmopathy. Study-wide background: Specimen type is peripheral blood, collected at initial diagnosis prior to any treatment.

Using RNA transcripts as the source, TCR beta CDR3 regions were amplified. HTBI primers were employed in a first-round RT-PCR of the TCR CDR3. TCRdb itself ran the multiplex PCR reads through MiXCR, one entry per CDR3 protein. The data contain around 300,000 distinct CDR3 sequences, approximately 15% of them singletons. This clonotype has at least ten counts. The CDR3 has 15 amino acids. CDR1 and CDR2 from the germline V gene are MNHNY and SVGAGI (reference sequence). V gave up 0 bases and J gave up 4 bases; unmatched junction bases: 2. Uncontrolled infection, other autoimmune disease, pregnancy or lactation disqualified patients from enrolment. PBMCs were sourced from approximately 9 ml fresh peripheral blood.

The receptor comes from a woman under 40 with Graves' hyperthyroidism. Sequencing was done on a sample of blood. The J gene is TRBJ2-3, the V gene TRBV6-6, with TRBD2 matching 9 bases. In DNA, the CDR3 is TGTGCCAGCAGTTACTCGGGCGGGAGGGCAGATACGCAGTATTTT. Protein product: CASSYSGGRADTQYF.